Below, 14 T cell receptor beta chains from the same sample are listed, as sequenced in a study of T cells after yellow fever vaccination. TCRdb re-analysed the 5' RACE reads in MiXCR, keeping a single row per CDR3 protein. Seen here are 250,000 to 300,000 distinct CDR3 sequences, approximately 10% observed once, and the top ten hold 3% to 3.5%. The material sequenced was CD4+ T cells sorted from PBMCs, taken 5 days after the yellow fever booster vaccination. These receptor sequences come from a man between 18 and 29 years old who received the YFV17D yellow fever vaccine.

A single count supports this clonotype. The CDR3 nucleotides are TGTGCCAGCTCACCCAGGGAGTACGAGCAGTACTTC. It is translated as CASSPREYEQYF. The rearrangement links TRBV18 to TRBJ2-7, with D possibly being TRBD1 or TRBD2 (5 bases each). The length of the CDR3 is 12 residues. Trimming shortened V by 3 bases and J by 4 bases, and 7 bases separated the two germline ends. Germline CDR1 reads KGHSH; CDR2 reads LQKENI.

This clonotype was counted between two and nine times. The chain is built from TRBV7-3 and TRBJ2-2; D unresolved. The CDR3 extends over 14 amino acids. CDR1 is SGHTA and CDR2 is FQGTGA in the germline V gene. V was clipped by 1 base and J by 6 bases, with 9 bases between them. CDR3 nucleotides: TGTGCCAGCAGCTTAAGGGATGGGCCCGGGGAGCTGTTTTTT. Protein product: CASSLRDGPGELFF.

This clonotype was found many times. The chain joins TRBV20-1 to TRBJ2-3; D is perhaps TRBD1 (5 bases). Germline CDR1 reads DFQATT; CDR2 reads SNEGSKA (reference sequence). Trimming stripped 6 bases from V and 3 bases from J, with 13 bases between. The CDR3 totals 13 residues. CDR3 nucleotides: TGCAGTGCGGCAGGGTCAGGGACAGATACGCAGTATTTT. It yields the protein CSAAGSGTDTQYF.

This clonotype came up once. It may be a read error: a sequence one base away is much more abundant. The chain has TRBV5-1 and TRBJ2-5; TRBD2 aligns across 15 bases. The CDR3 length is 17 residues. From germline, CDR1 is SGHRS and CDR2 YFSETQ. The CDR3 region is CAISPRTSGGVRETQYF. CDR3 DNA: TGCGCCATCAGCCCCCGGACTAGCGGGGGGGTTCGGGAGACCCAGTACTTC.

This clonotype was seen a few times. The chain is built from TRBV12-3 or TRBV12-4 and TRBJ1-5, with unresolved D. With 3 bases removed from V and 10 bases from J, the gap between germline ends came to 16 bases. There are 14 residues in the CDR3. The CDR3 bases are TGTGCCAGCAGTTTTAGGGCCGGGCAATCTCCCCAGCATTTT. This translates into CASSFRAGQSPQHF.

This clonotype was detected only a few times. This chain connects TRBV6-1 to TRBJ2-7, with 7 bases matching TRBD1. Germline loops: CDR1 MNHNS, CDR2 SASEGT. Losses at the gene ends were 10 bases for V and 1 base for J; bases not matched to a gene: 7. This CDR3 comprises 13 residues. DNA of the CDR3: TGTGCCACGAGTTCGGGACAGTCCTACGAGCAGTACGTC. Encoded protein: CATSSGQSYEQYV.

The genes are TRBV10-3 and TRBJ2-1, with D possibly being TRBD2 (5 bases). The germline V and J ends were trimmed by 2 bases and 4 bases, with 9 bases remaining between them. From germline, CDR1 is ENHRY and CDR2 SYGVKD. This CDR3 region has 14 residues. The CDR3 region has the DNA TGTGCCATCAGTGAGGCTAGCCCGTACAATGAGCAGTTCTTC. This codes for CAISEASPYNEQFF.

This clonotype has ten or more counts. J is TRBJ2-2 and V is TRBV5-1, with TRBD1 matching 7 bases. With V trimmed by 3 bases and J by 3 bases, 2 bases remained unmatched. The CDR3 spans 14 residues. From germline, CDR1 is SGHRS and CDR2 YFSETQ. The CDR3 nucleotides read TGCGCCAGCAGCTCTGGACAGGACACCGGGGAGCTGTTTTTT. It specifies CASSSGQDTGELFF.

The table lists this clonotype with a few counts. The gene calls are TRBV27 and TRBJ2-2; 8 nucleotides agree with TRBD1. This CDR3 has 16 residues. V was clipped by 5 bases and J by 2 bases; unmatched bases: 7. Germline CDR1 reads MNHEY; CDR2 reads SMNVEV (reference sequence). CDR3 coding DNA: TGTGCCAGCAGTGGCCCCAGGGGGCGCAACACCGGGGAGCTGTTTTTT. It translates to CASSGPRGRNTGELFF.

This clonotype has more than one count but fewer than ten. The J gene is TRBJ1-6, the V gene TRBV7-9; D gene ambiguous. The CDR3 consists of 15 residues. Germline V gene data show CDR1 as SEHNR and CDR2 as FQNEAQ (reference sequence). Trimming took off 4 bases at V and 0 bases at J, with 7 bases between the two ends. CDR3 nucleotide sequence: TGTGCCAGCAGCTCGGGCAGCTCCTATAATTCACCCCTCCACTTT. Translated, it gives CASSSGSSYNSPLHF.

This clonotype was counted between two and nine times. The gene calls are TRBV11-1 and TRBJ1-2; D gene uncertain. Trimming took off 4 bases at V and 2 bases at J, with 14 bases between the two ends. Germline CDR1 reads SGHAT; CDR2 reads FQDESV (reference sequence). The CDR3 covers 15 residues. The CDR3 loop reads CASSSGGLENYGYTF. CDR3 nucleotide sequence: TGTGCCAGCAGCTCTGGCGGACTAGAAAACTATGGCTACACCTTC.

J is TRBJ1-6 and V is TRBV4-1, with no clear D. The germline V gene has CDR1 MGHRA and CDR2 YSYEKL. The CDR3 is 11 residues long. Trimming removed 9 bases at V and 8 bases at J, with 8 bases between. The CDR3 region is CASSGDSPLHF. The CDR3 nucleotides are TGCGCCAGTTCTGGGGATTCACCCCTCCACTTT.

This rearrangement joins TRBV27 to TRBJ2-5, with no clear D. The CDR3 loop spans 16 amino acids. The V gene's germline CDR1 is MNHEY and CDR2 SMNVEV (reference sequence). Trimming left V 4 bases short and J 2 bases short, with 17 bases between. CDR3 amino acids: CASSSIWQYPQETQYF. The CDR3 bases are TGTGCCAGCAGTTCAATCTGGCAGTACCCTCAAGAGACCCAGTACTTC.

The V gene is TRBV20-1, the J gene TRBJ2-1; TRBD2 matches at 10 bases. Trimming at V came to 3 bases and at J to 8 bases, leaving 7 bases not matched to a gene. This CDR3 comprises 14 residues. Germline CDR1 reads DFQATT; CDR2 reads SNEGSKA (reference sequence). Here the CDR3 reads CSASLAGAGDEQFF. DNA of the CDR3: TGCAGTGCTAGCCTAGCGGGGGCCGGGGATGAGCAGTTCTTC.